A single sample gave rise to the 30 T cell receptor beta chains below, sequenced in a study of T-cell reconstitution after alpha-beta-depleted transplantation in children. Unique molecular identifiers tagged the TCRbeta library. MiXCR was run by TCRdb on the PCR reads, yielding one entry per CDR3 protein. The sample holds 350,000 to 400,000 distinct CDR3 sequences, 13% seen once. The sequencing here drew on PBMCs, taken from the stem cell graft. The receptor source for this set is a human donor who donated a stem cell graft to a child with Fanconi anemia.

The CDR3: CASSLESSVDTQYF. CDR3 sequence (DNA): TGCGCCAGCAGCTTGGAGAGCAGCGTCGATACGCAGTATTTT. J is TRBJ2-3 and V is TRBV5-1; the D is unclear. This CDR3 has 14 residues. V was clipped by 0 bases and J by 6 bases, with 11 bases between them. Looked up from germline, CDR1 is SGHRS and CDR2 is YFSETQ.

This clonotype has a handful of counts. This sequence joins TRBV7-2 and TRBJ1-1, with D uncertain. With 6 bases removed from V and 4 bases from J, the gap between germline ends came to 12 bases. This CDR3 spans 13 amino acids. The germline gives CDR1 SGHTA, CDR2 FQGNSA. The CDR3 coding sequence is TGTGCCAGCAGTTTTGCCGCGGCCACTGAAGCTTTCTTT. This codes for CASSFAAATEAFF. The whole variable domain, remainder taken from reference TRBV7-2 and TRBJ1-1, is GAGVSQSPSNKVTEKGKDVELRCDPISGHTALYWYRQSLGQGLEFLIYFQGNSAPDKSGLPSDRFSAERTGGSVSTLTIQRTQQEDSAVYLCASSFAAATEAFFGQGTRLTVV.

A few counts support this clonotype. The genes are TRBV5-1 and TRBJ1-5; TRBD1 matches at 10 bases. This CDR3 is built from 15 residues. Looked up from germline, CDR1 is SGHRS and CDR2 is YFSETQ. Trimming cost V 4 bases and J 6 bases; bases outside gene matches: 7. The CDR3 is CASSATGTGVQPQHF. The CDR3 bases are TGCGCCAGCAGCGCTACCGGGACAGGGGTTCAGCCCCAGCATTTT.

This clonotype was detected only a few times. The CDR3 loop reads CASSSQQRRTDTQYF. The CDR3 region has the DNA TGTGCCAGCAGCTCCCAACAGAGACGCACAGATACGCAGTATTTT. The genes are TRBV6-2 or TRBV6-3 and TRBJ2-3; no reliable D call. Germline CDR1 and CDR2: MNHEY and SVGEGT. With 6 bases removed from V and 1 base from J, the gap between germline ends came to 14 bases. CDR3 length: 15 residues.

This clonotype came up many times. This sequence joins TRBV6-2 or TRBV6-3 and TRBJ2-2; D possibly corresponds to TRBD1 (6 bases). This CDR3 is built from 16 residues. Germline CDR1 is MNHEY and CDR2 is SVGEGT. The germline V and J ends were trimmed by 6 bases and 0 bases, with 14 bases remaining between them. As DNA, the CDR3 is TGTGCCAGCAGCGCCGAGAGGACAGCGAACACCGGGGAGCTGTTTTTT. This encodes CASSAERTANTGELFF.

There are many counts of this clonotype. Here the CDR3 reads CASSPADEQYF. CDR3 nucleotides: TGTGCCAGCTCACCGGCGGACGAGCAGTACTTC. This chain joins TRBV18 and TRBJ2-7; D gene ambiguous. Trimming removed 3 bases at V and 5 bases at J, with 5 bases between. Germline V gene data show CDR1 as KGHSH and CDR2 as LQKENI. The CDR3 contains 11 residues.

This clonotype was seen more than once but under ten times. This chain connects TRBV9 to TRBJ2-1; 13 bases match TRBD2. Germline trimming cut 0 bases from V and 3 bases from J; bases unmatched to any gene: 6. Germline V gene lookup returns CDR1 SGDLS and CDR2 YYNGEE. The CDR3 consists of 18 residues. CDR3 DNA sequence: TGTGCCAGCAGCGTAGCCCCGGGACTAGCGGGGATCTACAATGAGCAGTTCTTC. Its translation is CASSVAPGLAGIYNEQFF.

This clonotype has ten or more counts. This chain links TRBV4-3 with TRBJ2-2, with D uncertain. The germline CDR1 and CDR2 sequences are LGHNA and YSLEER. The V gene lost 0 bases and the J gene lost 5 bases, with 4 bases spanning the gap. The CDR3 sequence is 13 residues long. This CDR3 is CASSQDGTGELFF. The CDR3, as DNA: TGCGCCAGCAGCCAAGATGGAACCGGGGAGCTGTTTTTT.

The rearrangement joins TRBV19 to TRBJ1-1; the D is unclear. With 3 bases removed from V and 3 bases from J, the gap between germline ends came to 8 bases. Germline CDR1 is LNHDA and CDR2 is SQIVND (reference sequence). The CDR3 has 13 amino acids. For the CDR3, the DNA is TGTGCCAGTAGTATCGGCAGCTACACTGAAGCTTTCTTT. Protein product: CASSIGSYTEAFF.

DNA for the CDR3: TGTGCCAGCAGTGAAAGGACGCCCGAAGAGACCCAGTACTTC. The encoded protein is CASSERTPEETQYF. This chain connects TRBV2 to TRBJ2-5, with D unresolved. Germline loops: CDR1 SNHLY, CDR2 FYNNEI. This CDR3 has 14 amino acids. Trimming removed 2 bases at V and 3 bases at J, with 10 bases between.

This clonotype has a count of ten or more. The rearrangement uses TRBV21-1 and TRBJ1-2. TRBV21-1 is a pseudogene segment. The CDR3 covers 18 residues. CDR3 sequence: CASSKVGSSRGANYGYTF. The CDR3 DNA sequence: TGTGCCAGCAGCAAAGTGGGGTCCTCCCGAGGAGCTAACTATGGCTACACCTTC.

This clonotype was seen a few times. CDR3 nucleotide sequence: TGTGCCACCGGGACAGGGGGCCCTACGGAGAATGAGCAGTTCTTC. Translating it yields CATGTGGPTENEQFF. This chain joins TRBV24-1 and TRBJ2-1, with TRBD1 identical over 12 bases. CDR3 length: 15 residues. Germline CDR1 and CDR2: KGHDR and SFDVKD. J lost 7 bases, V lost 9 bases, and 9 bases had no gene match.

The chain carries TRBV7-9 and TRBJ2-1; D possibly corresponds to TRBD1 (6 bases). The CDR3 loop spans 16 amino acids. The germline V gene has CDR1 SEHNR and CDR2 FQNEAQ (reference sequence). V was cut by 5 bases and J by 0 bases, with 14 bases left in between. The DNA for the CDR3 is TGTGCCAGCAGCACTCTGACAGGCGTCTCCTACAATGAGCAGTTCTTC. Its translation: CASSTLTGVSYNEQFF.

For the CDR3, the DNA is TGTGCCAGTAGTATAGATCGGGGGACAGGCAAGCAGTACTTC. Encoded protein: CASSIDRGTGKQYF. The chain employs TRBV19 and TRBJ2-7; 8 bases line up with TRBD1. CDR3 length: 14 residues. CDR1 is LNHDA and CDR2 is SQIVND in the germline V gene (reference sequence). Trimming took 0 bases from V and 8 from J; bases not matched to a gene: 6.

The genes are TRBV4-2 and TRBJ1-2, with 9 positions matching TRBD1. Trimming cost V 8 bases and J 1 base; bases outside gene matches: 11. There are 16 residues in the CDR3. The germline V gene encodes CDR1 LGHNA and CDR2 YNFKEQ. Here the CDR3 reads CASGPGQGGFNYGYTF. The CDR3 nucleotides read TGTGCCAGCGGCCCGGGACAGGGAGGTTTTAACTATGGCTACACCTTC.

This chain connects TRBV18 to TRBJ2-1; maybe TRBD1 (6 bases). The germline V and J ends were trimmed by 0 bases and 6 bases, with 15 bases remaining between them. Germline CDR1 and CDR2: KGHSH and LQKENI. This CDR3 has 16 amino acids. The CDR3 loop is CASSPPNREIVNEQFF. The CDR3 DNA follows: TGTGCCAGCTCACCACCGAACAGGGAGATTGTCAATGAGCAGTTCTTC.

The sample holds a few counts of this clonotype. V gene TRBV5-1 combines with J gene TRBJ1-1; 7 bases agree with TRBD1. The length of the CDR3 is 15 residues. Germline CDR1 SGHRS, CDR2 YFSETQ. After removal of 2 bases from V and 1 base from J, the junction contained 5 bases not matched to a gene. The CDR3 loop is CASSFETGANTEAFF. CDR3 nucleotide sequence: TGCGCCAGCAGCTTCGAAACAGGGGCGAACACTGAAGCTTTCTTT.

The chain employs TRBV27 and TRBJ2-2; D uncertain. This CDR3 contains 13 residues. Germline V gives CDR1 MNHEY, CDR2 SMNVEV (reference sequence). V lost 1 base and J lost 4, with 4 bases in between. The CDR3 DNA follows: TGTGCCAGCAGTTTATATCGCACCGGGGAGCTGTTTTTT. Translation: CASSLYRTGELFF.

This clonotype was detected a few times. The V gene is TRBV10-3, the J gene TRBJ2-2; D gene uncertain. Between the trimmed V and J ends, which lost 2 bases and 2 bases, there was a span of 12 bases. Germline CDR1 ENHRY, CDR2 SYGVKD. The CDR3 loop spans 16 amino acids. The CDR3 sequence: CAISELELRNTGELFF. The CDR3 region has the DNA TGTGCCATCAGTGAGCTTGAGCTAAGAAACACCGGGGAGCTGTTTTTT.

CDR3 in amino acids: CASRPVDPRGRAFF. The CDR3 nucleotides are TGTGCCAGCAGGCCCGTCGACCCACGGGGGAGAGCTTTCTTT. The chain combines TRBV7-9 with TRBJ1-1; D perhaps matches TRBD1 (5 bases). From germline, CDR1 is SEHNR and CDR2 FQNEAQ (reference sequence). The CDR3 is made up of 14 amino acids. V lost 6 bases, J lost 10 bases, and 21 bases lay in between.

This clonotype has ten or more counts. The rearrangement links TRBV12-3 or TRBV12-4 to TRBJ2-5; perhaps TRBD2 as D (6 bases). V dropped 5 bases and J dropped 5 bases, with 15 bases sitting between them. This CDR3 contains 14 residues. CDR3 in DNA: TGTGCCAGCAGTCCATCTAGCGTTCGGGAGACCCAGTACTTC. It codes for CASSPSSVRETQYF.

The chain couples TRBV7-6 to TRBJ2-5; 10 bases are a match to TRBD2. CDR1 SGHVS and CDR2 FNYEAQ come from the germline V gene. V was clipped by 2 bases and J by 5 bases; unmatched bases: 8. The CDR3 is 16 amino acids. The CDR3 nucleotides are TGTGCCAGCAGCTTACGCTTGGGACTAGCGTCCGAGACCCAGTACTTC. Protein: CASSLRLGLASETQYF.

The CDR3 loop is CASSYGTAHFGNTIYF. CDR3 sequence (DNA): TGTGCCAGCAGTTACGGGACAGCACACTTTGGAAACACCATATATTTT. This chain links TRBV6-2 or TRBV6-3 with TRBJ1-3; 7 bases map to TRBD1. Germline V lookup: CDR1 MNHEY, CDR2 SVGEGT. CDR3 length equals 16 residues. With 2 bases clipped from V and 3 bases from J, the junction kept 7 bases outside the gene matches.

This clonotype was observed a handful of times. V and J are TRBV15 and TRBJ2-1; no clear D gene. The CDR3 runs to 13 residues. Trimming cost V 0 bases and J 3 bases, with 3 bases left between them. CDR1 and CDR2 (germline): LNHNV, YYDKDF (reference sequence). CDR3 DNA: TGTGCCACCAGCAGAGACGGCTACAATGAGCAGTTCTTC. It is translated as CATSRDGYNEQFF.

This clonotype appeared many times. This sequence joins TRBV11-2 and TRBJ2-2, with D uncertain. Looked up from germline, CDR1 is SGHAT and CDR2 is FQNNGV. There are 15 residues in the CDR3. V lost 4 bases and J 6 bases, leaving 15 bases between the germline ends. The CDR3 bases are TGTGCCAGCAGCTCCGTATCTGGGTACTCCGGGGAGCTGTTTTTT. It specifies CASSSVSGYSGELFF.

This clonotype was seen ten or more times. V and J are TRBV29-1 and TRBJ2-7; no clear D gene. V was cut by 7 bases and J by 7 bases, with 17 bases left in between. The CDR3 is 12 residues long. Germline lookup yields CDR1 SQVTM and CDR2 ANQGSEA. The CDR3 DNA reads as TGCAGCGCCTCGGTCGGTGTGTCGGAGCAGTACTTC. Protein product: CSASVGVSEQYF.

This clonotype was seen more than once but under ten times. This chain joins TRBV18 and TRBJ2-5; unclear D gene. The CDR3 is 14 amino acids. The V gene lost 3 bases and the J gene lost 1 base, with 9 bases spanning the gap. CDR1 is KGHSH, CDR2 LQKENI, per germline. CDR3 sequence (DNA): TGTGCCAGCTCACCCCAGGAGCCCCAAGAGACCCAGTACTTC. This sequence encodes CASSPQEPQETQYF.

The table lists this clonotype with a few counts. The chain is built from TRBV25-1 and TRBJ2-4; no firm D call. The CDR3 has 15 amino acids. V was cut by 6 bases and J by 1 base, with 13 bases left in between. Germline CDR1 reads MGHDK; CDR2 reads SYGVNS. CDR3 DNA: TGTGCCAGCAGCCAACCGGGCTCTGCCAAAAACATTCAGTACTTC. The encoded protein is CASSQPGSAKNIQYF.

The gene calls are TRBV9 and TRBJ2-5; TRBD2 matches 8 bases. The CDR3 consists of 14 residues. With 4 bases clipped from V and 5 bases from J, the junction kept 7 bases outside the gene matches. Looked up from germline, CDR1 is SGDLS and CDR2 is YYNGEE. The CDR3 sequence is CASSPRTSFETQYF. CDR3 sequence (DNA): TGTGCCAGCAGCCCCAGGACTAGCTTCGAGACCCAGTACTTC. Looking up the rest from reference TRBV9 and TRBJ2-5 gives the full variable domain: DSGVTQTPKHLITATGQRVTLRCSPRSGDLSVYWYQQSLDQGLQFLIQYYNGEERAKGNILERFSAQQFPDLHSELNLSSLELGDSALYFCASSPRTSFETQYFGPGTRLLVL.

This clonotype is categorized as medium-sized (0.01 to 0.1%). This sequence joins TRBV20-1 and TRBJ2-1; 7 nucleotides line up with TRBD2. Germline CDR1 is DFQATT and CDR2 is SNEGSKA (reference sequence). J gave up 10 bases and V 3 bases, and 9 bases lay outside the gene matches. CDR3 length: 13 amino acids. The CDR3 DNA reads TGCAGTGCTAGCCCTAGCGGTGTTTTAGAGCAGTTCTTC. Protein sequence: CSASPSGVLEQFF.